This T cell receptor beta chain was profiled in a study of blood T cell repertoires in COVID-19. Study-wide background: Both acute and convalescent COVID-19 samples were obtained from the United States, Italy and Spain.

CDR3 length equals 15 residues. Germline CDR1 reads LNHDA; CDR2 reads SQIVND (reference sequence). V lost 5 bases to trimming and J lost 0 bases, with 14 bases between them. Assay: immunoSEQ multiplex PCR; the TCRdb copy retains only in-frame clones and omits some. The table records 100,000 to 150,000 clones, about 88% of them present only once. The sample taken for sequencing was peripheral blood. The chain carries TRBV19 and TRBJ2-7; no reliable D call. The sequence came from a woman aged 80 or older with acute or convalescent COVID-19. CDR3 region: CASSSYPTTSYEQYF. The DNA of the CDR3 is TGTGCCAGTAGTTCCTACCCCACTACCTCCTACGAGCAGTACTTC.